This TCR beta chain was identified during a study of OX40 agonist ivuxolimab in advanced cancers. TCRdb's table, derived via immunoSEQ multiplex PCR, lists solely in-frame clones and lacks some. This table has some 90,000 clones, over 75% appearing once. On cycle 4 day 1 and cycle 7 day 1, as well as at baseline, blood was sampled. Study-wide points: With doses of 0.1 to 3.0 mg/kg, CD4+ and CD8+ blood T cells had undergone clonal expansion by week 6. Compared with others, partial responders at 0.1-3.0 mg/kg displayed clonal expansion among the lowest.

The J segment lost 4 bases and the V segment lost 6 bases, leaving 9 bases of the junction unmatched. Germline V gene lookup returns CDR1 GTSNPN and CDR2 SVGIG (reference sequence). The CDR3 contains 13 residues. In regard to this clone: Its cognate antigen is unknown.

Sequencing was performed on CD4+ or CD8+ T cells sorted from blood, taken in a trial of the OX40 agonist ivuxolimab. The chain is built from TRBV30 and TRBJ2-7; the match to TRBD1 covers 7 bases. The receptor comes from an adult with an advanced solid tumor such as melanoma, head and neck, liver or kidney cancer. CDR3 in DNA: TGTGCCTGTAAGACAGGGCCCAGGTACGAGCAGTACTTC. Amino acids: CACKTGPRYEQYF.